Ten or more counts support the clone carrying this TCR beta chain. Antigen unknown. This entry belongs to a study of T cells in Graves' hyperthyroidism and ophthalmopathy. Points from the study as a whole: A model using 13 V-J features told ophthalmopathy apart from stable hyperthyroidism. Most clonotypes expanded in the thyroid (above 0.001) were also present in blood.

TCR beta CDR3 regions were amplified from RNA transcripts. The HTBI primer set was used in a first-round RT-PCR of the TCR CDR3. MiXCR was run by TCRdb on the multiplex PCR reads, yielding one entry per CDR3 protein. The table lists under 350,000 distinct CDR3 sequences, around 20% of them singletons. Diagnoses were established using clinical symptoms, serum thyroxine and TRAb, thyroid ultrasound and orbital computed tomography. The CDR3 consists of 17 residues. Germline CDR1 SEHNR, CDR2 FQNEAQ (reference sequence). The J segment lost 3 bases and the V segment lost 1 base, leaving 6 bases of the junction unmatched.

Sequenced sample: blood. The clonotype was recovered from a woman aged 50 to 60 with Graves' hyperthyroidism. The V and J genes are TRBV7-9 and TRBJ2-1, with 10 bases matching TRBD2. Written as DNA, the CDR3 is TGTGCCAGCAGCTTAGTGGGAGGACTAGCGGACTACAATGAGCAGTTCTTC. Translation gives CASSLVGGLADYNEQFF.